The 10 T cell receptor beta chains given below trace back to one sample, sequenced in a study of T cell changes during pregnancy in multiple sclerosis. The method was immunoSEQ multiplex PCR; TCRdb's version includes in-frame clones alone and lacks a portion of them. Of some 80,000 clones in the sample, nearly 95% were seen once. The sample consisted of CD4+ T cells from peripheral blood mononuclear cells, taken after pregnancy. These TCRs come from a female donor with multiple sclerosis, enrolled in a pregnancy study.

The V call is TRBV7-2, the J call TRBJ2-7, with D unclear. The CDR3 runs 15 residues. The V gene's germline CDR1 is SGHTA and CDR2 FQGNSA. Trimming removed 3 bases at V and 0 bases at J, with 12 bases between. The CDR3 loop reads CASSFNPSGSYEQYF. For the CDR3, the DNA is TGTGCCAGCAGCTTCAACCCTAGTGGCTCCTACGAGCAGTACTTC.

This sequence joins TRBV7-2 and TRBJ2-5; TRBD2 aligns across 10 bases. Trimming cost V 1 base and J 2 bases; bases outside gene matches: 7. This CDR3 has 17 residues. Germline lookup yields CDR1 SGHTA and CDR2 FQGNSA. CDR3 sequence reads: CASSLVASGRGQETQYF. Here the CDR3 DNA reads TGTGCCAGCAGCTTAGTGGCTAGCGGGAGAGGACAAGAGACCCAGTACTTC.

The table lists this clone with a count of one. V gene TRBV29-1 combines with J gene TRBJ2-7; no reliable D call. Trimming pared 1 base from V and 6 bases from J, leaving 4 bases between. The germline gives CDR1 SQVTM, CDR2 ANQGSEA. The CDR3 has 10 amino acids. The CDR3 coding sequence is TGCAGCGTTGAAGGTAGCGAGCAGTACTTC. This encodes CSVEGSEQYF.

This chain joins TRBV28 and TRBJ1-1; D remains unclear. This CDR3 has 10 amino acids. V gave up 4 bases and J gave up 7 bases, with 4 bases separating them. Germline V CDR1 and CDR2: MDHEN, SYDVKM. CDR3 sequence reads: CASSSIEAFF. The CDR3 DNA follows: TGTGCCAGCAGTTCCATTGAAGCTTTCTTT.

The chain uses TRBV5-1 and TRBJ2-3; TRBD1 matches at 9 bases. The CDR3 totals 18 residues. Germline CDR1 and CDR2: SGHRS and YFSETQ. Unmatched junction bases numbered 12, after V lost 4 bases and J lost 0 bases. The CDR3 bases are TGCGCCAGCAGCGAAACAGGGGGCACCACCACTAGCACAGATACGCAGTATTTT. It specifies CASSETGGTTTSTDTQYF.

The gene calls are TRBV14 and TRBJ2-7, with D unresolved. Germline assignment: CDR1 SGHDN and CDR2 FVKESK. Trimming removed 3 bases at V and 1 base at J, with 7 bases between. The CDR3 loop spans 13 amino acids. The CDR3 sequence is CASSHGGSYEQYF. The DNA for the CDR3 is TGTGCCAGCAGCCACGGCGGTTCCTACGAGCAGTACTTC. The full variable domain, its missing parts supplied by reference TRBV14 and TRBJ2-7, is EAGVTQFPSHSVIEKGQTVTLRCDPISGHDNLYWYRRVMGKEIKFLLHFVKESKQDESGMPNNRFLAERTGGTYSTLKVQPAELEDSGVYFCASSHGGSYEQYFGPGTRLTVT.

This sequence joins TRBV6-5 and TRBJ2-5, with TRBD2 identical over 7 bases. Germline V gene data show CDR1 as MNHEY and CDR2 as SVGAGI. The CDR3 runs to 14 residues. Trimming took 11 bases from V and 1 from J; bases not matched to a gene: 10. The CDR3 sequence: CASRMGGVQETQYF. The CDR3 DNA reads TGTGCCTCGCGGATGGGGGGGGTCCAAGAGACCCAGTACTTC.

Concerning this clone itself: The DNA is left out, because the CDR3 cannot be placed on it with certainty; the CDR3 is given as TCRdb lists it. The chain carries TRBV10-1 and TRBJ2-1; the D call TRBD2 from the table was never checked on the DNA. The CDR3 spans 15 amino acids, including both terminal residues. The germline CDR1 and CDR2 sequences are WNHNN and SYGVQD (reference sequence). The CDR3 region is CASSTSREGPNEQFF.

CDR3 nucleotide sequence: TGTGCCAGCAGCCAACAACCAGGGGTGATATCGGACACTGAAGCTTTCTTT. Its translation is CASSQQPGVISDTEAFF. The rearrangement links TRBV4-2 to TRBJ1-1; weak D call: TRBD1 (6 bases). Germline CDR1 is LGHNA and CDR2 is YNFKEQ. The CDR3 is 17 amino acids. V was trimmed by 2 bases and J by 3 bases, leaving 19 bases between them.

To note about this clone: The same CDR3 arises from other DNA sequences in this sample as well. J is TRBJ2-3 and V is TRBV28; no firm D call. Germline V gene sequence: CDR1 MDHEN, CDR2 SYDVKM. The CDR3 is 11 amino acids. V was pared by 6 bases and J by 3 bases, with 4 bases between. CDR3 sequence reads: CASSTTDTQYF. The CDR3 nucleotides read TGTGCCAGCAGCACAACAGATACGCAGTATTTT.